The TCR beta chain under discussion was sequenced for a study of blood T cell repertoires in COVID-19. In the original processing: Counts of nucleated cells, estimated from reference gene primer amplification, were obtained. TCRdb's table, derived via immunoSEQ multiplex PCR, lists solely in-frame clones and lacks some. V and J calls and clone size are given by that table; D and trimming were obtained from the DNA. Here the sample spans more than 95,000 clones, 86% being singletons. Germline V lookup: CDR1 SGHTA, CDR2 FQGNSA. CDR3 length: 13 residues. The V end lost 1 base, the J end lost 5 bases, and 8 bases lay between the germline ends.

The sequence was obtained from a man between 70 and 80 years old who had recovered from COVID-19. Source material: peripheral blood. This chain connects TRBV7-2 to TRBJ1-2; possibly TRBD1 for D (6 bases). The CDR3 is CASSLGQEYGYTF. CDR3 sequence (DNA): TGTGCCAGCAGCTTAGGACAGGAGTATGGCTACACCTTC.